These 20 T cell receptor beta chains share one sample of origin, sequenced in a study of Graves' ophthalmopathy and Graves' hyperthyroidism (dated by TCRdb to the late 2010s). The sequencing machine was an Illumina HiSeq 2000. TCR beta CDR3 regions were amplified from RNA transcripts for repertoire sequencing. A first-round RT-PCR used HTBI primers with the Qiagen OneStep RT-PCR kit, followed by a second-round multiplex PCR, size selection and purification. TCRdb ran its own pipeline on the public reads, namely fastp trimming at Q25 and MiXCR clone calling, and kept in-frame beta chains. Rows are combined by CDR3 protein, so each entry shows the most common genes and DNA. This sample lists around 50,000 distinct CDR3 sequences; around 48% were detected once. In total, the top ten clones hold around 23% of the sample. Specimen: peripheral blood. The receptors derive from an adult man with Graves' ophthalmopathy.

This clonotype was counted many times. This sequence joins TRBV19 and TRBJ1-1; unclear D gene. Trimming shortened V by 5 bases and J by 0 bases, and 7 bases separated the two germline ends. The CDR3 runs 13 residues. In germline, CDR1 is LNHDA, CDR2 SQIVND (reference sequence). The CDR3 here is CASSSDLNTEAFF. In nucleotides, the CDR3 is TGTGCCAGTAGTTCCGATCTGAACACTGAAGCTTTCTTT. The full variable domain, rest sourced from reference TRBV19 and TRBJ1-1, is DGGITQSPKYLFRKEGQNVTLSCEQNLNHDAMYWYRQDPGQGLRLIYYSQIVNDFQKGDIAEGYSVSREKKESFPLTVTSAQKNPTAFYLCASSSDLNTEAFFGQGTRLTVV.

For this clonotype: Here the CDR3 omits its conserved ending phenylalanine or tryptophan, so a read error is the likely source. The V call is TRBV19, the J call TRBJ2-7, with 10 nucleotides matching TRBD1. The V gene's germline CDR1 is LNHDA and CDR2 SQIVND (reference sequence). The junction had 2 bases not matched to a gene; V was cut back by 6 bases and J by 6 bases. The CDR3 contains 12 residues. The chain's CDR3 is CASSGQGGEQYL. Here the CDR3 DNA reads TGTGCCAGTAGCGGACAGGGGGGCGAGCAGTACCTC.

There are many counts of this clonotype. The chain combines TRBV15 with TRBJ1-3, with TRBD1 matching over 8 bases. After removal of 3 bases from V and 0 bases from J, the junction contained 4 bases not matched to a gene. The CDR3 extends over 16 amino acids. Germline values: CDR1 LNHNV, CDR2 YYDKDF (reference sequence). The CDR3 nucleotides read TGTGCCACCAGCAGGAGCAGGGGGCTCTCTGGAAACACCATATATTTT. This translates into CATSRSRGLSGNTIYF.

This clonotype was picked up many times. The rearrangement uses TRBV5-6 and TRBJ1-2, with D hard to call. The CDR3 is made up of 13 amino acids. Per germline, CDR1 SGHDT and CDR2 YYEEEE. Trimming removed 0 bases from V and 8 bases from J, with 11 bases in between. CDR3 bases: TGTGCCAGCAGCTTGGTCGCCGGTTTAGGCTACACCTTC. The encoded protein is CASSLVAGLGYTF.

The CDR3 DNA reads TGTGCCAGCAGTAACGACGGAAGTCGGCAGTTCTTC. This codes for CASSNDGSRQFF. V is TRBV6-4 and J is TRBJ2-1; D remains unclear. CDR1 and CDR2 from the germline V gene are MRHNA and SNTAGT. Deletions cut 5 bases from V and 12 bases from J, with 14 bases between. CDR3 length: 12 amino acids.

For this clonotype: The CDR3 carries no conserved terminal phenylalanine or tryptophan, so it likely arises from a read error. It is unclear where the CDR3 begins or ends on the DNA, so no DNA is shown, and the CDR3 is as TCRdb lists it. The chain is built from TRBV5-1 and TRBJ2-2; TRBD1, the table's D call, lacks a check against the DNA. Germline assignment: CDR1 SGHRS and CDR2 YFSETQ. Inclusive of both ends, the CDR3 amounts to 15 amino acids. The CDR3 sequence is CASSLGQGRTGEPFL.

This clonotype has at least ten counts. J is TRBJ1-4 and V is TRBV19, with D possibly being TRBD1 (5 bases). The germline CDR1 and CDR2 sequences are LNHDA and SQIVND (reference sequence). The ends were cut back, 6 bases at V and 7 bases at J, with 6 bases in the middle. The CDR3 has 11 amino acids. In DNA form, the CDR3 reads TGTGCCAGTAGGCAGGGTGAAAAACTGTTTTTT. Translation: CASRQGEKLFF.

There are many counts of this clonotype. The chain combines TRBV5-6 with TRBJ2-5, with D maybe TRBD1 (5 bases). The CDR3 spans 14 residues. Per the germline V gene, CDR1 is SGHDT and CDR2 is YYEEEE. Trimming shortened V by 5 bases and J by 3 bases, and 14 bases separated the two germline ends. CDR3 region: CASRNWGYKETQYF. CDR3 nucleotide sequence: TGTGCCAGCAGAAACTGGGGCTATAAAGAGACCCAGTACTTC.

The chain joins TRBV10-2 to TRBJ1-2, with 12 bases matching TRBD1. This CDR3 contains 13 residues. CDR1 is WSHSY and CDR2 is SAAADI in the germline V gene. Trimming removed 5 bases from V and 13 bases from J; junction bases left unmatched: 8. CDR3 in DNA: TGCGCCAGCAGTCCCGGGACAGGGGGCGCAGGCACCTTC. This encodes CASSPGTGGAGTF.

This clonotype was seen repeatedly, ten times or more. The chain couples TRBV5-1 to TRBJ2-3; D remains unclear. CDR3 length: 13 amino acids. With 4 bases removed from V and 0 bases from J, the gap between germline ends came to 6 bases. Looked up from germline, CDR1 is SGHRS and CDR2 is YFSETQ. The CDR3 DNA follows: TGCGCCAGCAGCGGTGGGAGCACAGATACGCAGTATTTT. As protein: CASSGGSTDTQYF.

This chain uses TRBV20-1 with TRBJ2-2, with 8 nucleotides matching TRBD2. The germline V gene encodes CDR1 DFQATT and CDR2 SNEGSKA (reference sequence). CDR3 size: 17 residues. Trimming at V came to 6 bases and at J to 2 bases, leaving 14 bases not matched to a gene. CDR3 sequence: CSAIPLSGGPNTGELFF. In DNA, the CDR3 is TGCAGTGCGATTCCGTTGTCGGGAGGGCCCAACACCGGGGAGCTGTTTTTT.

This clonotype was picked up many times. The rearrangement links TRBV11-2 to TRBJ1-5; no clear D gene. Germline assignment: CDR1 SGHAT and CDR2 FQNNGV. There are 12 residues in the CDR3. Trimming left V 4 bases short and J 9 bases short, with 10 bases between. The CDR3 protein is CASSSVDGPQHF. CDR3 nucleotides: TGTGCCAGCAGCTCTGTAGATGGGCCCCAGCATTTT.

This clonotype was seen ten or more times. The rearrangement joins TRBV6-1 to TRBJ2-3; 8 bases map to TRBD2. Germline values: CDR1 MNHNS, CDR2 SASEGT. This CDR3 has 15 residues. V was pared by 4 bases and J by 4 bases, with 7 bases of the junction left unmatched. The CDR3 nucleotides are TGTGCCAGCAGTGTATATGGGCGGGGGGCAGATACGCAGTATTTT. This encodes CASSVYGRGADTQYF.

V gene TRBV15 combines with J gene TRBJ1-1; TRBD1 agrees at 9 bases. The CDR3 sequence is 17 residues long. V was pared by 1 base and J by 2 bases, with 8 bases of the junction left unmatched. Germline V lookup: CDR1 LNHNV, CDR2 YYDKDF (reference sequence). The CDR3 nucleotides read TGTGCCACCAGCAGAGGACGGGACAGGGCCTTAAACACTGAAGCTTTCTTT. This codes for CATSRGRDRALNTEAFF.

This clonotype was recorded many times. The chain has TRBV30 and TRBJ1-6, with D maybe TRBD1 (5 bases). The CDR3 loop spans 14 amino acids. Germline CDR1 is GTSNPN and CDR2 is SVGIG (reference sequence). The ends were cut back, 2 bases at V and 7 bases at J, with 12 bases in the middle. The CDR3 region has the DNA TGTGCCTGGAGTTCCGGGGGTGAGAATTCACCCCTCCACTTT. Amino acids: CAWSSGGENSPLHF.

This chain connects TRBV18 to TRBJ1-1; TRBD1 is a possible D gene (6 bases). Looked up from germline, CDR1 is KGHSH and CDR2 is LQKENI. V was pared by 1 base and J by 5 bases, with 8 bases between. The CDR3 is 13 residues long. The CDR3 nucleotides are TGTGCCAGCTCACCACAGGGGGGGACTGAAGCTTTCTTT. This sequence encodes CASSPQGGTEAFF. Full variable domain (remainder filled in from reference TRBV18 and TRBJ1-1): NAGVMQNPRHLVRRRGQEARLRCSPMKGHSHVYWYRQLPEEGLKFMVYLQKENIIDESGMPKERFSAEFPKEGPSILRIQQVVRGDSAAYFCASSPQGGTEAFFGQGTRLTVV.

The chain recombines TRBV2 with TRBJ2-3; no definite D call. The CDR3 has 13 residues. V was clipped by 8 bases and J by 3 bases, with 12 bases between them. Germline CDR1 SNHLY, CDR2 FYNNEI. The CDR3: CASVQGGTDTQYF. In nucleotides, the CDR3 is TGTGCCAGCGTCCAAGGTGGGACAGATACGCAGTATTTT.

This clonotype was detected ten times or more. The gene calls are TRBV9 and TRBJ2-5; D perhaps matches TRBD2 (7 bases). This CDR3 contains 15 residues. The ends were cut back, 3 bases at V and 5 bases at J, with 17 bases in the middle. Germline V gene sequence: CDR1 SGDLS, CDR2 YYNGEE. The CDR3, as DNA: TGTGCCAGCAGCGCTCACCTAGGGGGGGGGGAGACCCAGTACTTC. This translates into CASSAHLGGGETQYF.

The chain uses TRBV5-6 and TRBJ2-7; TRBD2 aligns across 15 bases. The CDR3 length is 15 residues. Losses at the gene ends were 1 base for V and 8 bases for J; bases not matched to a gene: 4. Germline-derived CDR1 and CDR2 are SGHDT and YYEEEE. CDR3 nucleotide sequence: TGTGCCAGCAGCTTGACGGGACTAGCGGGAGGAAAGCAGTACTTC. It is translated as CASSLTGLAGGKQYF.

The V and J genes are TRBV2 and TRBJ1-2; possible D gene TRBD1, 5 bases. The CDR3 loop spans 17 amino acids. Trimming shortened V by 6 bases and J by 5 bases, and 25 bases separated the two germline ends. Germline-derived CDR1 and CDR2 are SNHLY and FYNNEI. CDR3 nucleotides: TGTGCCAGCAGCGACAGTCAGGGAGGGTCCGAGGATTATGGCTACACCTTC. This translates into CASSDSQGGSEDYGYTF.